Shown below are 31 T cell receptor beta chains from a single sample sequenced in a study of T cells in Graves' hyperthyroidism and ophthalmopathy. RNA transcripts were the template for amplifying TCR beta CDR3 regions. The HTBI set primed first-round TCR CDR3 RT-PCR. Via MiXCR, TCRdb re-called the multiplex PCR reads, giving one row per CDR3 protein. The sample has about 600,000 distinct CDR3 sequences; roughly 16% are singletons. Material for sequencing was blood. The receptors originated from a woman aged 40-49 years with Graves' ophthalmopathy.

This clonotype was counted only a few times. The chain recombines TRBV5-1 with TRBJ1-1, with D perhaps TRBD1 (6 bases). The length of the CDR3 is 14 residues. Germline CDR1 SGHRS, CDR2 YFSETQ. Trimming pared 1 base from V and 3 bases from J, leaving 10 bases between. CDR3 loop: CASSLKGGHTEAFF. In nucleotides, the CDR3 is TGCGCCAGCAGCTTGAAGGGGGGGCACACTGAAGCTTTCTTT.

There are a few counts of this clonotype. The CDR3 DNA sequence: TGCAGTGCTAGAGACTGGACTAGCGGGGGGCAAGAGACCCAGTACTTC. This codes for CSARDWTSGGQETQYF. The rearrangement links TRBV20-1 to TRBJ2-5; 14 positions agree with TRBD2. The germline V gene has CDR1 DFQATT and CDR2 SNEGSKA (reference sequence). The CDR3 extends over 16 amino acids. V was pared by 0 bases and J by 2 bases, with 2 bases of the junction left unmatched.

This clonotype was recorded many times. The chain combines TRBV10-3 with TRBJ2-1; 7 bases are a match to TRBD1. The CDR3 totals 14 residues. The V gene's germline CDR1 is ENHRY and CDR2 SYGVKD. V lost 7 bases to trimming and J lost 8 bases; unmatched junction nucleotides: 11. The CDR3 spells CAIKGDSPADEQFF. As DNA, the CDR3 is TGTGCCATCAAAGGGGACAGCCCCGCCGATGAGCAGTTCTTC.

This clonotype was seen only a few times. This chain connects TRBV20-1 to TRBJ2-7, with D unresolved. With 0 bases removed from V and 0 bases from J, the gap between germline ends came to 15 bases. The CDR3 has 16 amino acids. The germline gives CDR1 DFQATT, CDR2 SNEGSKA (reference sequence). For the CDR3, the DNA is TGCAGTGCTAGAGATTTTCTTGGGATGAGCTCCTACGAGCAGTACTTC. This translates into CSARDFLGMSSYEQYF.

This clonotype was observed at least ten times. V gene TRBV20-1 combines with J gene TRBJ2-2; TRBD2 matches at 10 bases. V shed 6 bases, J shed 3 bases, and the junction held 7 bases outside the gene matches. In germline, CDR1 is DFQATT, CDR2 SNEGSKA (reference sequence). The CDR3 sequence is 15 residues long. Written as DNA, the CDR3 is TGCAGTGCCCCGGCTAGCGGGAGTGACACCGGGGAGCTGTTTTTT. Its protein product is CSAPASGSDTGELFF.

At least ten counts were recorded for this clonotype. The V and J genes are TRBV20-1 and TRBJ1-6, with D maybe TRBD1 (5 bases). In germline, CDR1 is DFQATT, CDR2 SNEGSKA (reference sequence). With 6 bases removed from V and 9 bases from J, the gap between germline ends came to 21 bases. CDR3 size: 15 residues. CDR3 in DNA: TGCAGTGCCACCCGGCATGGTCAGGGTAGTTCACCCCTCCACTTT. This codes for CSATRHGQGSSPLHF.

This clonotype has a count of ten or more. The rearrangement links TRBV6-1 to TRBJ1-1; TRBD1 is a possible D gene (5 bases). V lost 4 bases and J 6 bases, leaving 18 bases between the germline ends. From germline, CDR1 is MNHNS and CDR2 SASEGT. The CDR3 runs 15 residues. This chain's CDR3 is CASSGDLSGPSEAFF. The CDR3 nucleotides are TGTGCCAGCAGTGGAGATTTGTCGGGGCCCTCTGAAGCTTTCTTT.

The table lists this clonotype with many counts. CDR3 bases: TGTGCCAGCAGTGATGACAGGTACCAATACCAAGAGACCCAGTACTTC. This encodes CASSDDRYQYQETQYF. V usage is TRBV2 and J usage is TRBJ2-5; TRBD1 might be the D (6 bases). This CDR3 spans 16 amino acids. V lost 3 bases and J lost 0, with 14 bases in between. CDR1 and CDR2 from the germline V gene are SNHLY and FYNNEI.

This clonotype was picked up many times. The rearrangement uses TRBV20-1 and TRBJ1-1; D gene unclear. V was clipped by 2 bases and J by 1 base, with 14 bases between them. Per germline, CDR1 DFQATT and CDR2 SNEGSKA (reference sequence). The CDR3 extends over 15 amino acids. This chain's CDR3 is CSARMYGRSNTEAFF. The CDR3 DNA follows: TGCAGTGCTAGAATGTACGGAAGATCGAACACTGAAGCTTTCTTT.

CDR3 protein: CASSSAGGPADTQYF. In DNA, the CDR3 is TGTGCCAGCAGCTCAGCTGGGGGACCGGCAGATACGCAGTATTTT. The rearrangement links TRBV7-3 to TRBJ2-3, with D tentatively TRBD1 or TRBD2 (5 bases each). The CDR3 contains 15 residues. Germline-derived CDR1 and CDR2 are SGHTA and FQGTGA. Trimming took off 4 bases at V and 4 bases at J, with 15 bases between the two ends.

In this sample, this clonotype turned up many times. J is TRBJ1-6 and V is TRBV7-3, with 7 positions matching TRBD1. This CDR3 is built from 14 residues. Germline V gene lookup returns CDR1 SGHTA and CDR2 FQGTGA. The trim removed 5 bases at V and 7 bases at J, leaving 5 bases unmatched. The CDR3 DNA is TGTGCCAGCAGCCAGGGACAGTCGAATTCACCCCTCCACTTT. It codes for CASSQGQSNSPLHF.

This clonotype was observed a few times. CDR3 sequence (DNA): TGTGCCAGCCTAAAGGGCGTGAACACTGAAGCTTTCTTT. It codes for CASLKGVNTEAFF. The chain links TRBV7-3 to TRBJ1-1; D ambiguous. V was clipped by 8 bases and J by 0 bases, with 10 bases between them. This CDR3 spans 13 amino acids. CDR1 is SGHTA and CDR2 is FQGTGA in the germline V gene.

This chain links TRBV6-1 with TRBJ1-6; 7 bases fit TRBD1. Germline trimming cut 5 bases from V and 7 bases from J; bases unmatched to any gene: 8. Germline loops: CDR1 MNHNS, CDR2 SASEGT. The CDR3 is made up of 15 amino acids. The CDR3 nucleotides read TGTGCCAGCAGTCTCACAGGGGTTAACAATTCACCCCTCCACTTT. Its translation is CASSLTGVNNSPLHF.

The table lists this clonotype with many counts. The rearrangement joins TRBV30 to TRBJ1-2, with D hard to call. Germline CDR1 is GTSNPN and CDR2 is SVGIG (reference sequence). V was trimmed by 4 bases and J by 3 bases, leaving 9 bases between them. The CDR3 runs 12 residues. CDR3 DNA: TGTGCCTGGAAACCCAGCCACTATGGCTACACCTTC. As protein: CAWKPSHYGYTF.

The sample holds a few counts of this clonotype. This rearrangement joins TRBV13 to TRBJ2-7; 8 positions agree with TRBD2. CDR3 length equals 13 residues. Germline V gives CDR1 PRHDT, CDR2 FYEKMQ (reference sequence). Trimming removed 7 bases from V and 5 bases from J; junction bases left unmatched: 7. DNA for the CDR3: TGTGCCAGCATCCCGGCGGGGGGCCACGAGCAGTACTTC. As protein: CASIPAGGHEQYF.

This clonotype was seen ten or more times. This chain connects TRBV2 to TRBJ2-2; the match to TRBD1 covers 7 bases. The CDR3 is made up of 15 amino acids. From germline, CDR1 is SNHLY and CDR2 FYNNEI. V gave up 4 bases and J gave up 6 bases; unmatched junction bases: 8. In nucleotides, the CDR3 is TGTGCCAGCAGTGGACAGGGCTTTTTGGCCGGGGAGCTGTTTTTT. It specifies CASSGQGFLAGELFF.

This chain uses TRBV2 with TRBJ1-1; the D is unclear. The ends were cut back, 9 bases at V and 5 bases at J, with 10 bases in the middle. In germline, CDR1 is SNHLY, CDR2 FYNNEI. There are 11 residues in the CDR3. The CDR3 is CASLFHTEAFF. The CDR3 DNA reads TGTGCCAGTTTGTTCCATACTGAAGCTTTCTTT.

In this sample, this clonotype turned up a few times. For the CDR3, the DNA is TGCGCCAGCAGCTTGGCCCCACCAGGGGGAGTGCAAGAGACCCAGTACTTC. Translated, it gives CASSLAPPGGVQETQYF. The chain uses TRBV5-1 and TRBJ2-5; 7 positions agree with TRBD1. V lost 0 bases and J lost 2; bases outside the gene matches: 10. Germline CDR1 is SGHRS and CDR2 is YFSETQ. This CDR3 comprises 17 residues.

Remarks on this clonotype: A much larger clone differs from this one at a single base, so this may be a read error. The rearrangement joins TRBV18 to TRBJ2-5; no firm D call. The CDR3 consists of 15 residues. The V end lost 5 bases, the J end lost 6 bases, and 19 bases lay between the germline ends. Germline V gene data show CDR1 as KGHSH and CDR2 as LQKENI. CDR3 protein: CASSSTTVSGQTQYF. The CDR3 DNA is TGTGCCAGCTCATCGACAACCGTCTCGGGTCAGACCCAGTACTTC.

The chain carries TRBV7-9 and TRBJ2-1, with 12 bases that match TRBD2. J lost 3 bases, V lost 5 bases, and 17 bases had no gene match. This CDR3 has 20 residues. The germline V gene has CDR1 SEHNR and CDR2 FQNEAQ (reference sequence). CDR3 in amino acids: CASSHPAMSSGRGFYNEQFF. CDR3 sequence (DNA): TGTGCCAGCAGCCACCCTGCGATGTCTAGCGGGAGGGGCTTCTACAATGAGCAGTTCTTC.

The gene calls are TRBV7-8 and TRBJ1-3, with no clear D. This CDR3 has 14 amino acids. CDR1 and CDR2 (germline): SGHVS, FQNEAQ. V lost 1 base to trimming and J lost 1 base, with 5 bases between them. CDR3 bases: TGTGCCAGCAGCTTAGACGGATCTGGAAACACCATATATTTT. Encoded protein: CASSLDGSGNTIYF.

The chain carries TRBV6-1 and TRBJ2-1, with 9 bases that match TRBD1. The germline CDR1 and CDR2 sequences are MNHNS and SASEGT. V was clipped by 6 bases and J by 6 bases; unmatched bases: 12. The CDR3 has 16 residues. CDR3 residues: CASSKAGQGSLNEQFF. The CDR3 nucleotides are TGTGCCAGCAGCAAGGCGGGACAGGGTTCCCTCAATGAGCAGTTCTTC.

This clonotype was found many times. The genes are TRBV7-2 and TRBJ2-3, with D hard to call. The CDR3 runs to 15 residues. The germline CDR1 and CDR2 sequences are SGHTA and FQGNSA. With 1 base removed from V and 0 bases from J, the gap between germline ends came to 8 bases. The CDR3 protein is CASSLVGVSTDTQYF. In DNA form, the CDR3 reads TGTGCCAGCAGCTTAGTAGGAGTTAGCACAGATACGCAGTATTTT.

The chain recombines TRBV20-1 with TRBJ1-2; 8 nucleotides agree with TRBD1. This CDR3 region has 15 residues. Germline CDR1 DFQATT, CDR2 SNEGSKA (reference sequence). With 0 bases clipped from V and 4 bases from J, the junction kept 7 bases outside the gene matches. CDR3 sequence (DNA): TGCAGTGCTAGAGATCTCGGGACAGGCGTCTATGGCTACACCTTC. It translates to CSARDLGTGVYGYTF.

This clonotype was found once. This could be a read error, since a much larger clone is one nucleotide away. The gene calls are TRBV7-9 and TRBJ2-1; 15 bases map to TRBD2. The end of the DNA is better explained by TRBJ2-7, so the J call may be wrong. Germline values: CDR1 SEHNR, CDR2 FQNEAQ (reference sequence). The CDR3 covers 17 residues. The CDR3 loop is CASSGLAGGSSYNEQYF. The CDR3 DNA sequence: TGTGCCAGCAGCGGACTAGCGGGAGGGAGCTCCTACAATGAGCAGTACTTC.

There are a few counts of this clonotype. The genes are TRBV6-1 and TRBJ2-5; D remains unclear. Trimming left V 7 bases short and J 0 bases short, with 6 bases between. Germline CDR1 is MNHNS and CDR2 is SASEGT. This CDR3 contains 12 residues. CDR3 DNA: TGTGCCAGCACCGAGTACCAAGAGACCCAGTACTTC. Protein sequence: CASTEYQETQYF.

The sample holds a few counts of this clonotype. CDR3 sequence: CASSAPTGASTDTQYF. The CDR3 DNA sequence: TGTGCCAGCAGCGCGCCGACAGGGGCCAGCACAGATACGCAGTATTTT. V is TRBV5-5 and J is TRBJ2-3, with 8 bases fitting TRBD1. The ends lost 4 bases at V and 0 bases at J; junction bases unmatched: 7. The CDR3 spans 16 residues. Per the germline V gene, CDR1 is SGHKS and CDR2 is YYEKEE (reference sequence).

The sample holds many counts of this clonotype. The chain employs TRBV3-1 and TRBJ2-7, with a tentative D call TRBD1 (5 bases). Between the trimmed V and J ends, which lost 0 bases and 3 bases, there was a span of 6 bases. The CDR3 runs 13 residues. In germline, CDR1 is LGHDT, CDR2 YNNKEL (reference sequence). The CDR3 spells CASSQEGHYEQYF. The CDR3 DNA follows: TGTGCCAGCAGCCAAGAGGGGCACTACGAGCAGTACTTC.

The CDR3 spells CASSYGRDYEQYF. CDR3 DNA: TGTGCCAGCAGTTACGGCAGGGACTACGAGCAGTACTTC. This rearrangement joins TRBV6-5 to TRBJ2-7; weak D call: TRBD1 (5 bases). The CDR3 is 13 amino acids. Germline CDR1 is MNHEY and CDR2 is SVGAGI. V gave up 2 bases and J gave up 3 bases, with 8 bases separating them.

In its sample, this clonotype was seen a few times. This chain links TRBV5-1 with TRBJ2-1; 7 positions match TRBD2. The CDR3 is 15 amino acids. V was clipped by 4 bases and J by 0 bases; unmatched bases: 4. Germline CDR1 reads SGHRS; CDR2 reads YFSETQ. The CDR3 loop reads CASSTSGNSYNEQFF. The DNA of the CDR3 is TGCGCCAGCAGCACAAGCGGGAACTCCTACAATGAGCAGTTCTTC.

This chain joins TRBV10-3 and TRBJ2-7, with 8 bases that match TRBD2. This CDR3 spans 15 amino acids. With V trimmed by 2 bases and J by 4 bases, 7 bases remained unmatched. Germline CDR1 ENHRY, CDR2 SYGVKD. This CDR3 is CAISEGVAGLYEQYF. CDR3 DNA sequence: TGTGCCATCAGTGAGGGTGTAGCGGGACTATACGAGCAGTACTTC.